One sample yielded the 12 T cell receptor beta chains listed below, sequenced in a study of blood T cell repertoires in COVID-19 (dated by TCRdb to 2018 to 2021). The library came from the immunoSEQ multiplex PCR assay. Imported from immuneACCESS, the table was reduced by TCRdb to in-frame sequences with V and J called. These copies leave out some clones; in studies compared against another copy, an unresolved V gene accounts for under half, and the cause of the remainder is not known. The sample yields more than 95,000 clones; approximately 80% were counted once. 12% of the sample comes from the top ten. The specimen sequenced was peripheral blood. These receptors came from a human donor in a cohort sampled during active COVID-19.

The J gene is TRBJ1-5, the V gene TRBV2; D unclear. This CDR3 is built from 13 residues. Trimming stripped 1 base from V and 3 bases from J, with 4 bases between. Germline-derived CDR1 and CDR2 are SNHLY and FYNNEI. The CDR3 is CASSEGHNQPQHF. The CDR3, as DNA: TGTGCCAGCAGTGAAGGGCACAATCAGCCCCAGCATTTT.

J is TRBJ1-2 and V is TRBV3-1 (or the pseudogene TRBV3-2), with 7 bases aligning to TRBD1. CDR1 is LGHDT and CDR2 is YNNKEL in the germline V gene (reference sequence). The trim removed 4 bases at V and 8 bases at J, leaving 10 bases unmatched. The CDR3 loop spans 14 amino acids. The CDR3 protein is CASSPQGGLRGYTF. The CDR3, as DNA: TGTGCCAGCAGCCCTCAGGGGGGTCTTCGGGGCTACACCTTC.

The V and J genes are TRBV18 and TRBJ2-5; no clear D gene. The CDR3 spans 12 residues. V dropped 3 bases and J dropped 5 bases, with 7 bases sitting between them. Germline loops: CDR1 KGHSH, CDR2 LQKENI. The chain's CDR3 is CASSPTGETQYF. The CDR3 DNA is TGTGCCAGCTCACCCACCGGGGAGACCCAGTACTTC.

The V and J genes are TRBV5-1 and TRBJ2-5; D may be TRBD2 (5 bases). This CDR3 is 13 amino acids long. V was cut by 0 bases and J by 3 bases, with 6 bases left in between. Germline lookup yields CDR1 SGHRS and CDR2 YFSETQ. In DNA form, the CDR3 reads TGCGCCAGCAGCTTGGCGGGGAAAGAGACCCAGTACTTC. It codes for CASSLAGKETQYF.

Concerning this clone itself: The sample contains more than one DNA sequence encoding this CDR3. This chain joins TRBV2 and TRBJ2-7, with D tentatively TRBD2 (6 bases). The length of the CDR3 is 11 residues. CDR1 and CDR2 (germline): SNHLY, FYNNEI. V was pared by 8 bases and J by 5 bases, with 10 bases between. The CDR3 bases are TGTGCCAGCGGAGGGGCCAACGAGCAGTACTTC. Translated: CASGGANEQYF.

V gene TRBV5-1 combines with J gene TRBJ1-2; D unresolved. The CDR3 sequence is 16 residues long. CDR1 is SGHRS and CDR2 is YFSETQ in the germline V gene. Trimming took off 0 bases at V and 8 bases at J, with 20 bases between the two ends. The CDR3 sequence: CASSLAAGLVSGGYTF. The CDR3 nucleotides read TGCGCCAGCAGCTTGGCCGCGGGTCTCGTTTCTGGCGGCTACACCTTC. Using reference TRBV5-1 and TRBJ1-2 for the parts outside the CDR3, the full variable domain is KAGVTQTPRYLIKTRGQQVTLSCSPISGHRSVSWYQQTPGQGLQFLFEYFSETQRNKGNFPGRFSGRQFSNSRSEMNVSTLELGDSALYLCASSLAAGLVSGGYTFGSGTRLTVV.

V gene TRBV11-2 combines with J gene TRBJ1-5, with TRBD1 matching 8 bases. Germline assignment: CDR1 SGHAT and CDR2 FQNNGV. CDR3 length: 15 amino acids. V was clipped by 5 bases and J by 1 base; unmatched bases: 4. CDR3 residues: CASSLQGASNQPQHF. The CDR3 nucleotides read TGTGCCAGCAGCCTCCAGGGGGCAAGCAATCAGCCCCAGCATTTT. The full variable domain, its missing parts supplied by reference TRBV11-2 and TRBJ1-5, is EAGVAQSPRYKIIEKRQSVAFWCNPISGHATLYWYQQILGQGPKLLIQFQNNGVVDDSQLPKDRFSAERLKGVDSTLKIQPAKLEDSAVYLCASSLQGASNQPQHFGDGTRLSIL.

The V gene is TRBV5-5, the J gene TRBJ1-3; D uncertain. The CDR3 has 17 amino acids. Germline loops: CDR1 SGHKS, CDR2 YYEKEE (reference sequence). Trimming removed 4 bases from V and 0 bases from J, with 17 bases in between. CDR3 in amino acids: CASSPTIWTSSGNTIYF. CDR3 DNA: TGTGCCAGCAGCCCGACTATTTGGACTTCCTCTGGAAACACCATATATTTT.

The rearrangement links TRBV6-1 to TRBJ1-2; D remains ambiguous. Trimming left V 3 bases short and J 3 bases short, with 14 bases between. Germline V gives CDR1 MNHNS, CDR2 SASEGT. The CDR3 is made up of 15 amino acids. CDR3 loop: CASSDRGLVYYGYTF. CDR3 sequence (DNA): TGTGCCAGCAGTGATAGAGGGTTGGTTTACTATGGCTACACCTTC.

This rearrangement joins TRBV5-1 to TRBJ1-2, with D perhaps matching TRBD1 (5 bases). The CDR3 is 13 amino acids. Germline-derived CDR1 and CDR2 are SGHRS and YFSETQ. Trimming shortened V by 3 bases and J by 1 base, and 7 bases separated the two germline ends. The CDR3 region has the DNA TGCGCCAGCAGCTCGCAGGGTAACTATGGCTACACCTTC. It codes for CASSSQGNYGYTF.

V gene TRBV2 combines with J gene TRBJ1-2; possibly TRBD1 for D (5 bases). The CDR3 sequence is 13 residues long. The V gene's germline CDR1 is SNHLY and CDR2 FYNNEI. Trimming shortened V by 4 bases and J by 4 bases, and 10 bases separated the two germline ends. The CDR3 sequence is CASSVQQVYGYTF. CDR3 sequence (DNA): TGTGCCAGCAGTGTCCAACAGGTCTATGGCTACACCTTC.

This clone was recorded only once. The V and J genes are TRBV29-1 and TRBJ1-4, with unresolved D. This CDR3 spans 14 amino acids. Trimming removed 6 bases from V and 0 bases from J, with 11 bases in between. In germline, CDR1 is SQVTM, CDR2 ANQGSEA. The CDR3 coding sequence is TGCAGCGTGGCCGGGAGTGCAACTAATGAAAAACTGTTTTTT. Encoded protein: CSVAGSATNEKLFF. Full variable domain (missing parts from reference TRBV29-1 and TRBJ1-4): SAVISQKPSRDICQRGTSLTIQCQVDSQVTMMFWYRQQPGQSLTLIATANQGSEATYESGFVIDKFPISRPNLTFSTLTVSNMSPEDSSIYLCSVAGSATNEKLFFGSGTQLSVL.